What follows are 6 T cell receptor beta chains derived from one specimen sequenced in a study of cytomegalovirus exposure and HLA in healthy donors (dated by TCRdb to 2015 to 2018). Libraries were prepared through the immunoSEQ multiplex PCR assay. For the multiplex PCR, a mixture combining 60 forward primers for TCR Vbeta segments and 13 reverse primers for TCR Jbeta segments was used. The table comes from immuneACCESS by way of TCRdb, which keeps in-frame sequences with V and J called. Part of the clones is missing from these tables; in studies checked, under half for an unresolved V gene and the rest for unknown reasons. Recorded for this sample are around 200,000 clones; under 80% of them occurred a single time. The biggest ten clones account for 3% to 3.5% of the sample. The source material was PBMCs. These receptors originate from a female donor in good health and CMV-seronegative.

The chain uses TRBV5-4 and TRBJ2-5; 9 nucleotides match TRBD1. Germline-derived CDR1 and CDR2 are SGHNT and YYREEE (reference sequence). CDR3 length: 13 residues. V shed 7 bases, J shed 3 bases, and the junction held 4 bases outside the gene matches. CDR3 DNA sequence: TGTGCCAGCGGCCGGGACAGGGAAGAGACCCAGTACTTC. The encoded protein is CASGRDREETQYF.

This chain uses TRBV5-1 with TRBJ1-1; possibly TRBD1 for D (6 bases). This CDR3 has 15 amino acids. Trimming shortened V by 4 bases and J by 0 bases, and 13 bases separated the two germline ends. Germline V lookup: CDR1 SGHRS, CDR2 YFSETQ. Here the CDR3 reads CASSPPTGMNTEAFF. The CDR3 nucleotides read TGCGCCAGCAGCCCCCCGACAGGTATGAACACTGAAGCTTTCTTT.

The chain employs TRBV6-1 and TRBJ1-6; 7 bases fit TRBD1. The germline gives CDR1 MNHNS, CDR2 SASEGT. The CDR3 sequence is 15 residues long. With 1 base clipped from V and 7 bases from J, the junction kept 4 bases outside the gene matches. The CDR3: CASSEGTGENSPLHF. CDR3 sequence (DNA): TGTGCCAGCAGTGAAGGGACAGGCGAAAATTCACCCCTCCACTTT.

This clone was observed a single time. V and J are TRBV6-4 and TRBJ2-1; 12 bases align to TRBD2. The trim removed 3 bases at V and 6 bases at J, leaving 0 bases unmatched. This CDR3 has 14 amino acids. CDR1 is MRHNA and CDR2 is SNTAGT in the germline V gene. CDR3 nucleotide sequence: TGTGCCAGCAGTGAGACTAGCGGGGGCAATGAGCAGTTCTTC. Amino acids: CASSETSGGNEQFF.

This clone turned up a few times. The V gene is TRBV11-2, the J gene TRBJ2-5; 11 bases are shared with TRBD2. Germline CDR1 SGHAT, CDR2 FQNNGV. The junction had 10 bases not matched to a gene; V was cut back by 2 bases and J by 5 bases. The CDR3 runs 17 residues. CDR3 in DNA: TGTGCCAGCAGCTTAATGGTGGGACTAGCGGTCGGGGAGACCCAGTACTTC. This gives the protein CASSLMVGLAVGETQYF.

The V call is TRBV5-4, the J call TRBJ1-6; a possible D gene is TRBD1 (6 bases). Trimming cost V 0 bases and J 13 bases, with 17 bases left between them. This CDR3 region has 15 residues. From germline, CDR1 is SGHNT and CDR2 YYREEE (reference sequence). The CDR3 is CASSLDRATFAPLHF. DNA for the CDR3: TGTGCCAGCAGCTTGGACAGGGCGACCTTCGCGCCCCTCCACTTT. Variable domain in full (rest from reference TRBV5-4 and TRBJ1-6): ETGVTQSPTHLIKTRGQQVTLRCSSQSGHNTVSWYQQALGQGPQFIFQYYREEENGRGNFPPRFSGLQFPNYSSELNVNALELDDSALYLCASSLDRATFAPLHFGNGTRLTVT.